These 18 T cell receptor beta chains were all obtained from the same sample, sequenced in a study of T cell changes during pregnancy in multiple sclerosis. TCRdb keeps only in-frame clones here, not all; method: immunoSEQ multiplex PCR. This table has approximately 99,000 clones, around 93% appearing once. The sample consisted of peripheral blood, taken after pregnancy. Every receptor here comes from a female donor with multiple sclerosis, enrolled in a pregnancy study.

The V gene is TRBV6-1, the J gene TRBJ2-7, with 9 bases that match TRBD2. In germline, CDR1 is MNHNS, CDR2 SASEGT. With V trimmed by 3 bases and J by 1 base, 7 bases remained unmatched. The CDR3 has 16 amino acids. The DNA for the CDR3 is TGTGCCAGCAGTGAGATAGCGGGAGTCTTTTCCTACGAGCAGTACTTC. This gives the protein CASSEIAGVFSYEQYF.

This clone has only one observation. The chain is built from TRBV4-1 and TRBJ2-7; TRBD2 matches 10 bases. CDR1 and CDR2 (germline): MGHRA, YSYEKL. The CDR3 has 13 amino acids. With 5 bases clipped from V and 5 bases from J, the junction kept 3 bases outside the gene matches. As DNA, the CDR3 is TGCGCCAGCAGCGCTAGCGGGAGCCACGAGCAGTACTTC. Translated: CASSASGSHEQYF.

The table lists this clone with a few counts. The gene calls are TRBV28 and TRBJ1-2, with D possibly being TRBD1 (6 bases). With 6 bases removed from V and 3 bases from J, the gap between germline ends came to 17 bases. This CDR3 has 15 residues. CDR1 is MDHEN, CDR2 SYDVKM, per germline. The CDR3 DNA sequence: TGTGCCAGCAGCGTTGGAGGGGGGGCGGACTATGGCTACACCTTC. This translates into CASSVGGGADYGYTF.

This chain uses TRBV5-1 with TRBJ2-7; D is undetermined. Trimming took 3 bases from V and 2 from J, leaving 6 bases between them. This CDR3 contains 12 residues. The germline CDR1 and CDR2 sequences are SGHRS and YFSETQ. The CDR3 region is CASSSNTYEQYF. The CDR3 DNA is TGCGCCAGCAGCTCTAATACCTACGAGCAGTACTTC.

The CDR3 sequence: CASSLGTSGRGTDTQYF. The CDR3 nucleotides read TGCGCCAGCAGCTTGGGGACTAGCGGGAGAGGTACAGATACGCAGTATTTT. This sequence joins TRBV5-1 and TRBJ2-3; 13 bases map to TRBD2. Germline V CDR1 and CDR2: SGHRS, YFSETQ. The CDR3 runs 17 residues. J lost 3 bases, V lost 0 bases, and 4 bases had no gene match.

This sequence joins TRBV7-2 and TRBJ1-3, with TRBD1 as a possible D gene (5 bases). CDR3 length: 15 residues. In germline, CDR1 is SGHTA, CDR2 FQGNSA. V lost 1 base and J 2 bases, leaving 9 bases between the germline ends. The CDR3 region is CASSLGGGAGNTIYF. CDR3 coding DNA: TGTGCCAGCAGCTTAGGCGGAGGGGCTGGAAACACCATATATTTT.

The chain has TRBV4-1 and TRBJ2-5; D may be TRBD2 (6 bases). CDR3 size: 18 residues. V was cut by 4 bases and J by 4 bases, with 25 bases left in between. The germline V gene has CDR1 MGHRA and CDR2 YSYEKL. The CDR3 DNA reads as TGCGCCAGCAGCCCAATAGATTGGGGCGGGGATCGATTAGAGACCCAGTACTTC. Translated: CASSPIDWGGDRLETQYF.

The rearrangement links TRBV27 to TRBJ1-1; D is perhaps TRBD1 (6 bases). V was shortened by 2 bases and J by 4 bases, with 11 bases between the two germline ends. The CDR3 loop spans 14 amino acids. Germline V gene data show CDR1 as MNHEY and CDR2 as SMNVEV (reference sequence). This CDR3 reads CASSLGGWSTEAFF. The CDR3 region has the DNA TGTGCCAGCAGTTTAGGGGGCTGGAGCACTGAAGCTTTCTTT.

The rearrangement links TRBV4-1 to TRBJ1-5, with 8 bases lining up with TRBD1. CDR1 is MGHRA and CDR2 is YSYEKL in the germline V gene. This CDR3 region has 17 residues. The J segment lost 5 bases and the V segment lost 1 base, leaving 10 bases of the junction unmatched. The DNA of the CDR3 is TGCGCCAGCAGCCAAGCTGTGGCGACAGGGGAGGATCAGCCCCAGCATTTT. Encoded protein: CASSQAVATGEDQPQHF.

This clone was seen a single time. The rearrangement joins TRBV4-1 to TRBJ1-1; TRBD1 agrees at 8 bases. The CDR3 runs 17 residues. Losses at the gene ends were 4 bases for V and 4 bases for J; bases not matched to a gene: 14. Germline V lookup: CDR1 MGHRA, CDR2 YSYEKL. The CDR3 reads CASSLGQARGIGTEAFF. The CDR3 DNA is TGCGCCAGCAGCCTGGGACAGGCTCGCGGAATTGGCACTGAAGCTTTCTTT.

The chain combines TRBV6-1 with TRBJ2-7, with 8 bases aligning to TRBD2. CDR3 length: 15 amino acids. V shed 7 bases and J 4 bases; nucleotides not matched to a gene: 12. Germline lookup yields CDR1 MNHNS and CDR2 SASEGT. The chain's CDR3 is CASTRGAAERYEQYF. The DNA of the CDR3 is TGTGCCAGCACGCGGGGGGCCGCGGAGAGATACGAGCAGTACTTC.

The CDR3 sequence is CASSLGGGYGYTF. The DNA of the CDR3 is TGTGCCAGTAGCCTAGGGGGGGGCTATGGCTACACCTTC. The chain recombines TRBV19 with TRBJ1-2, with D perhaps TRBD1 (6 bases). CDR1 is LNHDA, CDR2 SQIVND, per germline (reference sequence). The ends were cut back, 6 bases at V and 4 bases at J, with 12 bases in the middle. The CDR3 has 13 amino acids.

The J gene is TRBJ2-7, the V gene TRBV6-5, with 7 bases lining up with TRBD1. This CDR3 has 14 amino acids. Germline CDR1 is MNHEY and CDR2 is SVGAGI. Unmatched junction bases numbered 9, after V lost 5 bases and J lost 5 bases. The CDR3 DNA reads TGTGCCAGCAGTCCGACGACAGGGTCTGACGAGCAGTACTTC. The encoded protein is CASSPTTGSDEQYF.

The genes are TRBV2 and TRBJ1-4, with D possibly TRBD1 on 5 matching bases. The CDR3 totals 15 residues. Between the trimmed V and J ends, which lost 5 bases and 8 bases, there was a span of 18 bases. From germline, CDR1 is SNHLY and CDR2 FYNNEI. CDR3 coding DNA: TGTGCCAGCAGTCCGGGGGGTAACGTACGGGAAAAACTGTTTTTT. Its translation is CASSPGGNVREKLFF.

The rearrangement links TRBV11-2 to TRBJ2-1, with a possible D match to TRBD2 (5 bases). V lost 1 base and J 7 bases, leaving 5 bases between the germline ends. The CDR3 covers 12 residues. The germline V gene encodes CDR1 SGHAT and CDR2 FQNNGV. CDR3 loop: CASSLAGNEQFF. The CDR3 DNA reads TGTGCCAGCAGCTTAGCGGGGAATGAGCAGTTCTTC.

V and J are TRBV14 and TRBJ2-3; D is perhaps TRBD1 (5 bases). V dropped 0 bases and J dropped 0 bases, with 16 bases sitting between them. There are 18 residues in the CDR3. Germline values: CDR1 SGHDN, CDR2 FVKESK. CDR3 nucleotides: TGTGCCAGCAGCCAAGATCCAAAAGGCAGGGCTAGCACAGATACGCAGTATTTT. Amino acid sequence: CASSQDPKGRASTDTQYF. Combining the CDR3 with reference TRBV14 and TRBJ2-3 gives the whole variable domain EAGVTQFPSHSVIEKGQTVTLRCDPISGHDNLYWYRRVMGKEIKFLLHFVKESKQDESGMPNNRFLAERTGGTYSTLKVQPAELEDSGVYFCASSQDPKGRASTDTQYFGPGTRLTVL.

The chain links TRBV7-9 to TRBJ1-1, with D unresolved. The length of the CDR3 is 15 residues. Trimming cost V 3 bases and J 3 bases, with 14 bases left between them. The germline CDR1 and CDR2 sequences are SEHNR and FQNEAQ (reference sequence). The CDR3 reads CASSFVTQRDTEAFF. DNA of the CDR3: TGTGCCAGCAGCTTTGTGACCCAACGGGACACTGAAGCTTTCTTT.

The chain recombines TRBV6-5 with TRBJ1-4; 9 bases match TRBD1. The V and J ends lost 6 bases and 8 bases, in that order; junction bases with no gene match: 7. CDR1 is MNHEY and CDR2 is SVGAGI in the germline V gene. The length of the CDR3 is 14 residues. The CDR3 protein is CASSWDREEEKLFF. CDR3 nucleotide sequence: TGTGCCAGCAGCTGGGACAGGGAAGAAGAAAAACTGTTTTTT.